A single sample gave rise to the 18 T cell receptor beta chains below, sequenced in a study of blood T cell repertoires in COVID-19. Produced via immunoSEQ multiplex PCR; TCRdb's table is partial and in-frame only. Counted here are some 120,000 clones, approximately 84% occurring once; the ten biggest clones make up 15% to 20%. Sequencing used peripheral blood. The origin of the receptors is a woman aged 50 to 65 who had recovered from COVID-19.

This chain joins TRBV4-1 and TRBJ2-2; maybe TRBD2 (5 bases). The CDR3 spans 12 residues. Germline V CDR1 and CDR2: MGHRA, YSYEKL. Trimming stripped 10 bases from V and 5 bases from J, with 11 bases between. CDR3 DNA sequence: TGCGCCATAAGACGGGGTACCGGGGAGCTGTTTTTT. Its translation: CAIRRGTGELFF.

Remarks on this clone: The same CDR3 also results from other DNA sequences found in this sample. CDR3 DNA: TGCGCCAGCAGCTTGGTGGCCGACTATGGCTACACCTTC. It specifies CASSLVADYGYTF. J is TRBJ1-2 and V is TRBV5-1; no definite D call. Trimming removed 0 bases at V and 3 bases at J, with 6 bases between. The CDR3 totals 13 residues. Germline loops: CDR1 SGHRS, CDR2 YFSETQ.

The rearrangement uses TRBV3-1 (or the pseudogene TRBV3-2) and TRBJ2-3; 8 bases agree with TRBD2. The V gene end was trimmed by 5 bases and the J gene end by 3 bases; junction bases not matched to a gene: 13. The CDR3 runs 17 residues. CDR1 LGHDT and CDR2 YNNKEL come from the germline V gene (reference sequence). In nucleotides, the CDR3 is TGTGCCAGCAGCGAAGGACTAGCATACGGTAATACAGATACGCAGTATTTT. Translated, it gives CASSEGLAYGNTDTQYF.

The chain joins TRBV18 to TRBJ2-2; D may be TRBD1 (7 bases). Trimming took 8 bases from V and 6 from J, leaving 22 bases between them. This CDR3 comprises 16 residues. In germline, CDR1 is KGHSH, CDR2 LQKENI. The chain's CDR3 is CASGRTGGSISGELFF. The CDR3 coding sequence is TGTGCCAGCGGAAGGACAGGAGGGTCGATATCCGGGGAGCTGTTTTTT.

This chain joins TRBV18 and TRBJ2-1, with TRBD2 matching over 7 bases. J was trimmed by 5 bases and V by 0 bases; bases with no gene match: 7. Germline V lookup: CDR1 KGHSH, CDR2 LQKENI. CDR3 length: 16 amino acids. The CDR3 spells CASSPPVSGVHNEQFF. The CDR3 DNA reads TGTGCCAGCTCACCACCGGTGAGCGGGGTCCACAATGAGCAGTTCTTC.

The count of this clone is one. V gene TRBV15 combines with J gene TRBJ1-6, with D possibly matching TRBD1 (6 bases). CDR1 is LNHNV and CDR2 is YYDKDF in the germline V gene (reference sequence). The CDR3 loop spans 16 amino acids. Trimming took 5 bases from V and 6 from J, leaving 17 bases between them. Here the CDR3 reads CATSPRQAFLNSPLHF. CDR3 coding DNA: TGTGCCACCAGCCCGAGACAGGCATTCCTTAATTCACCCCTCCACTTT.

This clone appeared a single time. The chain employs TRBV7-8 and TRBJ1-3; D is possibly TRBD1 (5 bases). There are 13 residues in the CDR3. The germline V gene encodes CDR1 SGHVS and CDR2 FQNEAQ. The germline V and J ends were trimmed by 4 bases and 3 bases, with 7 bases remaining between them. The CDR3 protein is CASSSDIGNTIYF. In DNA form, the CDR3 reads TGTGCCAGCAGCTCGGACATTGGAAACACCATATATTTT.

CDR3 nucleotides: TGCGCCAGCAGCCCAGGGACTCACAGGGATACGCAGTATTTT. Translated: CASSPGTHRDTQYF. The chain is built from TRBV5-1 and TRBJ2-3, with D tentatively TRBD2 (6 bases). The length of the CDR3 is 14 residues. The ends were cut back, 4 bases at V and 6 bases at J, with 15 bases in the middle. Germline CDR1 reads SGHRS; CDR2 reads YFSETQ.

The V and J genes are TRBV6-2 or TRBV6-3 and TRBJ2-3; the match to TRBD2 covers 8 bases. Trimming removed 5 bases from V and 0 bases from J; junction bases left unmatched: 13. The germline V gene has CDR1 MNHEY and CDR2 SVGEGT. CDR3 length: 18 residues. CDR3 region: CASSSAVGGAVSTDTQYF. The CDR3, as DNA: TGTGCCAGCAGTAGCGCAGTCGGGGGGGCGGTTAGCACAGATACGCAGTATTTT.

The rearrangement joins TRBV11-3 to TRBJ2-2; no clear D gene. V lost 4 bases to trimming and J lost 7 bases, with 7 bases between them. CDR1 and CDR2 (germline): SGHNT, YENEEA. This CDR3 comprises 12 residues. The CDR3 DNA is TGTGCCAGCAGCTCAGTGTTCGGGGAGCTGTTTTTT. Protein: CASSSVFGELFF.

The DNA of the CDR3 is TGTGCCAGTAGCGACAGGGTTGGTGGCTACACCTTC. Amino acid sequence: CASSDRVGGYTF. The chain carries TRBV19 and TRBJ1-2, with 7 bases identical to TRBD1. This CDR3 is built from 12 residues. Per the germline V gene, CDR1 is LNHDA and CDR2 is SQIVND (reference sequence). J gave up 7 bases and V 6 bases, and 5 bases lay outside the gene matches.

This clone was counted a single time. The genes are TRBV3-1 (or the pseudogene TRBV3-2) and TRBJ1-1; tentative D call: TRBD1 (5 bases). V was trimmed by 4 bases and J by 2 bases, leaving 14 bases between them. Germline V gene lookup returns CDR1 LGHDT and CDR2 YNNKEL (reference sequence). This CDR3 spans 15 amino acids. The CDR3 DNA is TGTGCCAGCAGCCCTAGTGACAGCCCCAACACTGAAGCTTTCTTT. This codes for CASSPSDSPNTEAFF.

This clone occurred a few times. The chain is built from TRBV9 and TRBJ2-3, with 9 bases that match TRBD1. The CDR3 runs to 17 residues. Germline V gives CDR1 SGDLS, CDR2 YYNGEE. V was pared by 2 bases and J by 1 base, with 8 bases of the junction left unmatched. CDR3 residues: CASSVSPGQGRTDTQYF. As DNA, the CDR3 is TGTGCCAGCAGCGTCAGCCCGGGACAGGGACGCACAGATACGCAGTATTTT. The full variable domain, completed using reference TRBV9 and TRBJ2-3, is DSGVTQTPKHLITATGQRVTLRCSPRSGDLSVYWYQQSLDQGLQFLIQYYNGEERAKGNILERFSAQQFPDLHSELNLSSLELGDSALYFCASSVSPGQGRTDTQYFGPGTRLTVL.

This clone showed up just once. The chain recombines TRBV19 with TRBJ1-1; D not resolved. The CDR3 is 15 residues long. Looked up from germline, CDR1 is LNHDA and CDR2 is SQIVND (reference sequence). The V end lost 5 bases, the J end lost 0 bases, and 13 bases lay between the germline ends. The CDR3 is CASSSLRTVNTEAFF. CDR3 DNA: TGTGCCAGTAGTTCTCTGAGGACTGTGAACACTGAAGCTTTCTTT. The whole variable domain, filled in from reference TRBV19 and TRBJ1-1, reads DGGITQSPKYLFRKEGQNVTLSCEQNLNHDAMYWYRQDPGQGLRLIYYSQIVNDFQKGDIAEGYSVSREKKESFPLTVTSAQKNPTAFYLCASSSLRTVNTEAFFGQGTRLTVV.

The chain couples TRBV12-5 to TRBJ2-3, with 9 positions matching TRBD2. The germline gives CDR1 LGHNT, CDR2 FRNRAP. CDR3 length equals 18 residues. V gave up 1 base and J gave up 5 bases; unmatched junction bases: 13. The CDR3 DNA reads as TGTGCTAGTGGTTTGGGGGCGGGAGGGCCCCCCAAAGGAGATACGCAGTATTTT. This gives the protein CASGLGAGGPPKGDTQYF.

Of note for this clone: The junction differs from germline at one of its ends, possibly a read error. V is TRBV9 and J is TRBJ2-4; D may be TRBD1 (6 bases). This CDR3 comprises 13 residues. The germline CDR1 and CDR2 sequences are SGDLS and YYNGEE. The CDR3 loop reads CASSPGAINIQYF. In nucleotides, the CDR3 is TGTGCCAGCAGCCCAGGGGCCATAAACATTCAGTACTTC.

This clone was detected once. The chain carries TRBV7-9 and TRBJ1-2; D gene ambiguous. The CDR3 totals 15 residues. Trimming removed 1 base from V and 2 bases from J, with 11 bases in between. From germline, CDR1 is SEHNR and CDR2 FQNEAQ (reference sequence). CDR3 residues: CASSLDGGNNYGYTF. Here the CDR3 DNA reads TGTGCCAGCAGCTTAGATGGCGGGAACAACTATGGCTACACCTTC.

The genes are TRBV5-1 and TRBJ1-4; D is perhaps TRBD1 (5 bases). Germline V gene lookup returns CDR1 SGHRS and CDR2 YFSETQ. The CDR3 is 16 amino acids. Trimming left V 4 bases short and J 8 bases short, with 21 bases between. CDR3 sequence (DNA): TGCGCCAGCAGCCTATTTGTGGTGCGCAAGGGGGAAAAACTGTTTTTT. Its protein is CASSLFVVRKGEKLFF.